The 32 T cell receptor beta chains presented below share a single source sample, sequenced in a study of cytomegalovirus exposure and HLA in healthy donors. Primers included in the PCR were 60 Vbeta and 13 Jbeta primers. The repertoire was sequenced with immunoSEQ multiplex PCR; TCRdb's copy has only in-frame clones and lacks some. The sample lists about 110,000 clones; more than 9.5% were seen once. Sequences were obtained from PBMCs. These receptors all stem from a man aged 35-49 years in good health and CMV-seropositive.

The chain joins TRBV19 to TRBJ2-1; the D is unclear. Germline-derived CDR1 and CDR2 are LNHDA and SQIVND (reference sequence). V was pared by 3 bases and J by 8 bases, with 8 bases between. CDR3 length: 12 amino acids. This chain's CDR3 is CASSMFRDEQFF. The DNA of the CDR3 is TGTGCCAGTAGTATGTTCCGGGATGAGCAGTTCTTC.

This rearrangement joins TRBV9 to TRBJ2-6; D may be TRBD2 (7 bases). The CDR3 contains 19 residues. CDR1 and CDR2 (germline): SGDLS, YYNGEE. With 2 bases removed from V and 0 bases from J, the gap between germline ends came to 18 bases. Here the CDR3 reads CASSVRPGGLSSGANVLTF. In DNA, the CDR3 is TGTGCCAGCAGCGTTAGACCGGGGGGCCTCAGCTCTGGGGCCAACGTCCTGACTTTC.

The CDR3 nucleotides are TGCGCCAGCAGCTTGGGGCCAGCGGGAGACACCGGGGAGCTGTTTTTT. This gives the protein CASSLGPAGDTGELFF. The genes are TRBV5-1 and TRBJ2-2, with 8 nucleotides matching TRBD2. Germline loops: CDR1 SGHRS, CDR2 YFSETQ. The CDR3 spans 16 residues. V lost 0 bases to trimming and J lost 3 bases; unmatched junction nucleotides: 4.

The V call is TRBV27, the J call TRBJ2-1; D may be TRBD2 (5 bases). The CDR3 is 13 amino acids. Germline CDR1 MNHEY, CDR2 SMNVEV (reference sequence). V was pared by 11 bases and J by 15 bases, with 26 bases between. Here the CDR3 DNA reads TGTGCCTCCCGGGGAGCTAGGTACCCGTGGCGGTTCTTC. This encodes CASRGARYPWRFF.

This clone has more than one count but fewer than ten. The J gene is TRBJ1-2, the V gene TRBV20-1; TRBD1 aligns across 7 bases. Per germline, CDR1 DFQATT and CDR2 SNEGSKA (reference sequence). V shed 3 bases and J 9 bases; nucleotides not matched to a gene: 4. The CDR3 runs 11 residues. The CDR3 loop is CSARWGQSYTF. CDR3 coding DNA: TGCAGTGCTAGGTGGGGACAGAGCTACACCTTC.

This clone was observed a handful of times. V is TRBV27 and J is TRBJ1-2, with 10 positions matching TRBD1. The CDR3 totals 14 residues. The V segment lost 5 bases and the J segment 7 bases; nucleotides outside the gene matches: 7. The germline gives CDR1 MNHEY, CDR2 SMNVEV (reference sequence). The CDR3 reads CASSTGTGERGYTF. The CDR3 DNA is TGTGCCAGCAGTACCGGGACAGGGGAACGTGGCTACACCTTC.

This clone was seen a handful of times. This chain links TRBV9 with TRBJ2-2, with TRBD2 as a possible D gene (6 bases). The V end was cut by 4 bases, the J end by 6 bases, with 25 bases between. The germline V gene encodes CDR1 SGDLS and CDR2 YYNGEE. The CDR3 totals 18 residues. The CDR3, as DNA: TGTGCCAGCAGCCCCAGGGACTCAGCGGGTCCGAAGCCCGGGGAGCTGTTTTTT. Amino acids: CASSPRDSAGPKPGELFF.

V is TRBV6-5 and J is TRBJ2-3, with a tentative D call TRBD2 (5 bases). Trimming took 4 bases from V and 1 from J, leaving 9 bases between them. This CDR3 has 14 amino acids. Germline values: CDR1 MNHEY, CDR2 SVGAGI. The CDR3 loop reads CASSFSAGTDTQYF. CDR3 bases: TGTGCCAGCAGTTTTAGCGCCGGCACAGATACGCAGTATTTT.

The V and J genes are TRBV28 and TRBJ1-2; D might be TRBD1 (6 bases). Germline V gives CDR1 MDHEN, CDR2 SYDVKM. V was trimmed by 3 bases and J by 5 bases, leaving 25 bases between them. This CDR3 contains 18 residues. CDR3 in amino acids: CASSLSGPGHSRGYGYTF. Here the CDR3 DNA reads TGTGCCAGCAGTTTGTCAGGACCGGGACACTCTAGGGGGTATGGCTACACCTTC.

This clone was seen a few times. The V gene is TRBV19, the J gene TRBJ2-5, with D perhaps matching TRBD2 (6 bases). The CDR3 length is 13 residues. CDR1 and CDR2 from the germline V gene are LNHDA and SQIVND (reference sequence). Trimming took 6 bases from V and 5 from J, leaving 13 bases between them. CDR3 sequence (DNA): TGTGCCAGTAGGCCTGGGGGGAGGGAGACCCAGTACTTC. Protein sequence: CASRPGGRETQYF. Drawing the rest from reference TRBV19 and TRBJ2-5, the complete variable domain is DGGITQSPKYLFRKEGQNVTLSCEQNLNHDAMYWYRQDPGQGLRLIYYSQIVNDFQKGDIAEGYSVSREKKESFPLTVTSAQKNPTAFYLCASRPGGRETQYFGPGTRLLVL.

This chain's CDR3 is CASSYSRGNEQFF. Written as DNA, the CDR3 is TGTGCCAGCAGTTACTCTCGGGGGAATGAGCAGTTCTTC. V gene TRBV6-5 combines with J gene TRBJ2-1; D is possibly TRBD2 (6 bases). V lost 0 bases to trimming and J lost 7 bases, with 7 bases between them. Germline CDR1 reads MNHEY; CDR2 reads SVGAGI. This CDR3 has 13 amino acids.

This clone has only a few counts. This chain connects TRBV7-9 to TRBJ2-1; D possibly corresponds to TRBD1 (5 bases). V gave up 6 bases and J gave up 10 bases, with 13 bases separating them. The CDR3 is made up of 12 amino acids. The germline V gene encodes CDR1 SEHNR and CDR2 FQNEAQ (reference sequence). CDR3 nucleotide sequence: TGTGCCAGCAGGGCCTGGCAGGGCGAGCAGTTCTTC. It encodes CASRAWQGEQFF.

The chain recombines TRBV11-2 with TRBJ2-2; D might be TRBD2 (6 bases). Germline-derived CDR1 and CDR2 are SGHAT and FQNNGV. The ends were cut back, 1 base at V and 5 bases at J, with 8 bases in the middle. The CDR3 loop spans 14 amino acids. CDR3 protein: CASSLVRGTGELFF. Written as DNA, the CDR3 is TGTGCCAGCAGCTTAGTCCGGGGGACCGGGGAGCTGTTTTTT.

The V and J genes are TRBV27 and TRBJ1-3; TRBD1 matches at 7 bases. Germline lookup yields CDR1 MNHEY and CDR2 SMNVEV (reference sequence). The trim removed 4 bases at V and 3 bases at J, leaving 0 bases unmatched. The CDR3 has 13 amino acids. CDR3 DNA: TGTGCCAGCAGTTACAGGGGTGGAAACACCATATATTTT. It yields the protein CASSYRGGNTIYF.

This clone was detected only a few times. The chain combines TRBV27 with TRBJ2-1, with D maybe TRBD1 (6 bases). Trimming removed 7 bases from V and 7 bases from J, with 17 bases in between. The CDR3 sequence is 14 residues long. Germline CDR1 is MNHEY and CDR2 is SMNVEV (reference sequence). CDR3 sequence reads: CASIRGTGSNEQFF. The CDR3, as DNA: TGTGCCAGCATTAGGGGGACGGGTTCAAATGAGCAGTTCTTC.

This clone was counted at least ten times. This chain joins TRBV5-6 and TRBJ1-5; TRBD1 might be the D (5 bases). V gave up 4 bases and J gave up 0 bases, with 8 bases separating them. This CDR3 has 14 amino acids. The germline gives CDR1 SGHDT, CDR2 YYEEEE. The CDR3 nucleotides are TGTGCCAGCAGCGTAGGACATAGCAATCAGCCCCAGCATTTT. Protein sequence: CASSVGHSNQPQHF.

This rearrangement joins TRBV10-2 to TRBJ2-7; possible D gene TRBD1, 7 bases. Trimming cost V 7 bases and J 6 bases, with 22 bases left between them. This CDR3 has 15 amino acids. Germline V gene lookup returns CDR1 WSHSY and CDR2 SAAADI. CDR3 nucleotides: TGCGCCAGCAAGGAGGGCACAGGGGAGGCCAGCGAGCAGTACTTC. Translated: CASKEGTGEASEQYF.

The chain combines TRBV5-1 with TRBJ2-7; 8 bases agree with TRBD1. CDR1 is SGHRS, CDR2 YFSETQ, per germline. The CDR3 covers 16 residues. J lost 3 bases, V lost 3 bases, and 11 bases had no gene match. CDR3 DNA: TGCGCCAGCAGCTGGGGCCCCACCGGACAGGGCTACGAGCAGTACTTC. This translates into CASSWGPTGQGYEQYF.

The chain has TRBV11-2 and TRBJ2-7; TRBD2 aligns across 8 bases. The V gene end was trimmed by 2 bases and the J gene end by 3 bases; junction bases not matched to a gene: 6. Per the germline V gene, CDR1 is SGHAT and CDR2 is FQNNGV. The CDR3 contains 15 residues. This CDR3 is CASSLTAGAVYEQYF. In nucleotides, the CDR3 is TGTGCCAGCAGCTTAACAGCGGGAGCTGTCTACGAGCAGTACTTC. The full variable domain, rest sourced from reference TRBV11-2 and TRBJ2-7, is EAGVAQSPRYKIIEKRQSVAFWCNPISGHATLYWYQQILGQGPKLLIQFQNNGVVDDSQLPKDRFSAERLKGVDSTLKIQPAKLEDSAVYLCASSLTAGAVYEQYFGPGTRLTVT.

The V gene is TRBV7-8, the J gene TRBJ2-3; 9 bases fit TRBD1. With V trimmed by 5 bases and J by 4 bases, 7 bases remained unmatched. Germline CDR1 SGHVS, CDR2 FQNEAQ. This CDR3 has 15 amino acids. The CDR3 sequence is CASSPGQGTSDTQYF. The CDR3 DNA is TGTGCCAGCAGCCCGGGACAGGGAACTTCAGATACGCAGTATTTT. Based on the CDR3 plus reference TRBV7-8 and TRBJ2-3, the full variable domain is GAGVSQSPRYKVAKRGQDVALRCDPISGHVSLFWYQQALGQGPEFLTYFQNEAQLDKSGLPSDRFFAERPEGSVSTLKIQRTQQEDSAVYLCASSPGQGTSDTQYFGPGTRLTVL.

This clone was recorded a few times. The chain uses TRBV28 and TRBJ2-3; TRBD1 matches 9 bases. CDR3 size: 17 residues. Germline values: CDR1 MDHEN, CDR2 SYDVKM. The V gene end was trimmed by 4 bases and the J gene end by 4 bases; junction bases not matched to a gene: 12. This CDR3 reads CASSSAETGGWADTQYF. The CDR3 DNA reads TGTGCCAGCAGTTCCGCCGAGACAGGGGGGTGGGCAGATACGCAGTATTTT.

In nucleotides, the CDR3 is TGTGCCTGGAGTCAAGGGACTTTTGGAAACACCATATATTTT. Amino acids: CAWSQGTFGNTIYF. The rearrangement links TRBV30 to TRBJ1-3; maybe TRBD1 (5 bases). CDR3 length equals 14 residues. V lost 2 bases and J lost 3, with 11 bases in between. Germline values: CDR1 GTSNPN, CDR2 SVGIG (reference sequence).

The gene calls are TRBV11-3 and TRBJ2-1; 7 bases match TRBD2. The ends lost 4 bases at V and 10 bases at J; junction bases unmatched: 10. CDR1 and CDR2 (germline): SGHNT, YENEEA. CDR3 length: 14 amino acids. The CDR3 DNA follows: TGTGCCAGCAGCTCCTCGACTAGCCGGCGCGAGCAGTTCTTC. It encodes CASSSSTSRREQFF.

The rearrangement links TRBV4-1 to TRBJ2-1; 8 bases fit TRBD2. The length of the CDR3 is 16 residues. After removal of 1 base from V and 2 bases from J, the junction contained 4 bases not matched to a gene. CDR1 is MGHRA, CDR2 YSYEKL, per germline. In nucleotides, the CDR3 is TGCGCCAGCAGCCAAGGGTCAGCGGGAGCCTACAATGAGCAGTTCTTC. Its translation: CASSQGSAGAYNEQFF.

This clone was observed a few times. The V call is TRBV19, the J call TRBJ1-1; the D gene is possibly TRBD1 (5 bases). This CDR3 has 13 amino acids. The germline V gene has CDR1 LNHDA and CDR2 SQIVND (reference sequence). Trimming removed 4 bases at V and 7 bases at J, with 13 bases between. As DNA, the CDR3 is TGTGCCAGTAGTACCACTGCGGGGGGTGAAGCTTTCTTT. It encodes CASSTTAGGEAFF.

The rearrangement joins TRBV29-1 to TRBJ2-7, with D tentatively TRBD1 (5 bases). The V gene's germline CDR1 is SQVTM and CDR2 ANQGSEA. V was cut by 4 bases and J by 2 bases, with 12 bases left in between. This CDR3 has 13 residues. CDR3 amino acids: CSVGLKGPYEQYF. The CDR3, as DNA: TGCAGCGTTGGTTTGAAGGGGCCCTACGAGCAGTACTTC.

The J gene is TRBJ2-7, the V gene TRBV9; D not resolved. Trimming took off 3 bases at V and 0 bases at J, with 10 bases between the two ends. The germline gives CDR1 SGDLS, CDR2 YYNGEE. This CDR3 has 14 amino acids. CDR3 sequence (DNA): TGTGCCAGCAGCGAAGGCGGAAGCTCCTACGAGCAGTACTTC. Its protein is CASSEGGSSYEQYF.

The J gene is TRBJ2-4, the V gene TRBV6-1; TRBD2 matches at 8 bases. In germline, CDR1 is MNHNS, CDR2 SASEGT. The CDR3 contains 15 residues. The junction had 13 bases not matched to a gene; V was cut back by 7 bases and J by 8 bases. CDR3 residues: CASTLSGGLGDIQYF. The DNA of the CDR3 is TGTGCCAGCACCCTCTCGGGGGGGCTGGGAGACATTCAGTACTTC.

This clone was seen more than once but under ten times. V and J are TRBV27 and TRBJ2-3, with 9 bases identical to TRBD2. The CDR3 totals 13 residues. Germline CDR1 MNHEY, CDR2 SMNVEV (reference sequence). After removal of 6 bases from V and 6 bases from J, the junction contained 4 bases not matched to a gene. CDR3 nucleotides: TGTGCCAGCAGGGGACTAGCCCTGGATACGCAGTATTTT. Its protein is CASRGLALDTQYF.

The chain is built from TRBV2 and TRBJ1-2; 10 bases map to TRBD1. The CDR3 totals 14 residues. V dropped 4 bases and J dropped 7; count of bases not matched to a gene: 6. The germline CDR1 and CDR2 sequences are SNHLY and FYNNEI. The CDR3 here is CASSGQGAKRGYTF. As DNA, the CDR3 is TGTGCCAGCAGTGGACAGGGGGCAAAACGTGGCTACACCTTC.

The chain uses TRBV7-2 and TRBJ2-7; 15 nucleotides match TRBD2. The V segment lost 1 base and the J segment 2 bases; nucleotides outside the gene matches: 9. In germline, CDR1 is SGHTA, CDR2 FQGNSA. The CDR3 covers 19 residues. The CDR3 DNA sequence: TGTGCCAGCAGCTTAGGATGGTGGACTAGCGGGAGGGAGACCTACGAGCAGTACTTC. Its translation: CASSLGWWTSGRETYEQYF.

On this clone itself: A junction boundary mismatches the germline segment, possibly from a read error. The sample holds other DNA sequences that translate to the same CDR3. The CDR3 sequence is CASSPLDRGFRGANVLTF. For the CDR3, the DNA is TGTGCCAGCTCACCCTTGGACAGGGGATTCAGGGGGGCCAACGTCCTGACCTTC. The V and J genes are TRBV18 and TRBJ2-6; 9 bases are a match to TRBD1. CDR3 length equals 18 residues. Germline V gene sequence: CDR1 KGHSH, CDR2 LQKENI. The full variable domain, its missing parts supplied by reference TRBV18 and TRBJ2-6, is NAGVMQNPRHLVRRRGQEARLRCSPMKGHSHVYWYRQLPEEGLKFMVYLQKENIIDESGMPKERFSAEFPKEGPSILRIQQVVRGDSAAYFCASSPLDRGFRGANVLTFGAGSRLTVL.